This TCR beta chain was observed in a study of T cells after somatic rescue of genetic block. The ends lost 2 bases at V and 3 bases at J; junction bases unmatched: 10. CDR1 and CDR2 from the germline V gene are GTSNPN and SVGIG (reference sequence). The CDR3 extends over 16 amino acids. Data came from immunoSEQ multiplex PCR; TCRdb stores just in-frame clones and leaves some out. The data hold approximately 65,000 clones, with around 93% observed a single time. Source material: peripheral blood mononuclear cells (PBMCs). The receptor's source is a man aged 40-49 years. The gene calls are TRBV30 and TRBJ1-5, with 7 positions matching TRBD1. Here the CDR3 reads CAWSIAGTDHNQPQHF. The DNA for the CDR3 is TGTGCCTGGAGTATTGCCGGGACAGACCACAATCAGCCCCAGCATTTT.